One and the same sample provided the 20 T cell receptor beta chains below, sequenced in a study of T cells in Graves' hyperthyroidism and ophthalmopathy. RNA transcripts were the template for amplifying TCR beta CDR3 regions. HTBI primers drove first-round RT-PCR of the TCR CDR3. MiXCR was run by TCRdb on the multiplex PCR reads, yielding one entry per CDR3 protein. The top ten hold 11% of the sample, which has about 520,000 distinct CDR3 sequences, around 22% seen once. Material for sequencing was blood. The receptors were gathered from a woman aged 25 to 39 with Graves' ophthalmopathy.

This clonotype was counted at least ten times. J is TRBJ1-2 and V is TRBV6-5; D might be TRBD1 (5 bases). Deletions cut 1 base from V and 7 bases from J, with 7 bases between. The CDR3 has 12 amino acids. From germline, CDR1 is MNHEY and CDR2 SVGAGI. The CDR3 nucleotides read TGTGCCAGCAGTTACTTTGGGGGTGGCTACACCTTC. Translation gives CASSYFGGGYTF.

This clonotype was observed at least ten times. This rearrangement joins TRBV11-2 to TRBJ2-5, with D perhaps TRBD1 (6 bases). CDR1 is SGHAT and CDR2 is FQNNGV in the germline V gene. The CDR3 is 14 residues long. Deletions cut 5 bases from V and 3 bases from J, with 13 bases between. CDR3 in DNA: TGTGCCAGCAGCCCCCCCTCAGGGGAAGAGACCCAGTACTTC. It is translated as CASSPPSGEETQYF.

The table lists this clonotype with many counts. The V gene is TRBV5-6, the J gene TRBJ2-5, with TRBD2 matching over 8 bases. Germline assignment: CDR1 SGHDT and CDR2 YYEEEE. CDR3 length equals 15 residues. J was trimmed by 1 base and V by 4 bases; bases with no gene match: 6. CDR3 sequence: CASSPVAGLQETQYF. CDR3 DNA sequence: TGTGCCAGCAGCCCTGTAGCGGGGCTCCAAGAGACCCAGTACTTC.

The chain has TRBV25-1 and TRBJ2-5; TRBD2 might be the D (5 bases). The germline gives CDR1 MGHDK, CDR2 SYGVNS. V gave up 11 bases and J gave up 3 bases, with 16 bases separating them. The CDR3 has 13 amino acids. CDR3 in DNA: TGTGCCGTCTCCCGTACGGAGGAAGAGACCCAGTACTTC. This codes for CAVSRTEEETQYF.

This clonotype was counted at least ten times. The junction does not match germline at one end; this may be a read error. The chain links TRBV5-1 to TRBJ2-7; D is perhaps TRBD1 or TRBD2 (5 bases each). This CDR3 region has 14 residues. Per the germline V gene, CDR1 is SGHRS and CDR2 is YFSETQ. The CDR3 DNA reads TGTGCCAGCAGCTTAGCTGGGGGCTCCTACGAGCAGTACTTC. It specifies CASSLAGGSYEQYF.

A few counts support this clonotype. The V and J genes are TRBV4-2 and TRBJ1-2, with TRBD1 matching 9 bases. The CDR3 is 13 residues long. J gave up 6 bases and V 8 bases, and 7 bases lay outside the gene matches. Germline values: CDR1 LGHNA, CDR2 YNFKEQ. CDR3 in amino acids: CASAGQGTNGYTF. CDR3 DNA: TGTGCCAGCGCGGGACAGGGAACGAATGGCTACACCTTC.

The chain recombines TRBV6-5 with TRBJ2-6, with TRBD1 identical over 8 bases. Germline CDR1 reads MNHEY; CDR2 reads SVGAGI. This CDR3 contains 17 residues. After removal of 0 bases from V and 2 bases from J, the junction contained 3 bases not matched to a gene. CDR3 sequence reads: CASSYSTGVTGANVLTF. The CDR3 DNA reads TGTGCCAGCAGTTACTCGACAGGGGTAACTGGGGCCAACGTCCTGACTTTC.

This chain uses TRBV7-3 with TRBJ2-5; 9 bases map to TRBD1. The germline CDR1 and CDR2 sequences are SGHTA and FQGTGA. V dropped 2 bases and J dropped 2; count of bases not matched to a gene: 6. The CDR3 is 16 residues long. CDR3 sequence (DNA): TGTGCCAGCAGCTTACCTTCCGGGACAGGGCAAGAGACCCAGTACTTC. This codes for CASSLPSGTGQETQYF.

In the case of this clonotype: This clone may be a read error of a much larger clone one base away. The chain uses TRBV20-1 and TRBJ1-2; possibly TRBD1 for D (5 bases). Trimming shortened V by 8 bases and J by 8 bases, and 21 bases separated the two germline ends. This CDR3 contains 13 residues. CDR1 is DFQATT, CDR2 SNEGSKA, per germline (reference sequence). The CDR3 DNA follows: TGCAGTTCCAGAGGGGAGGGACTTATGGGCTACACCTTC. This gives the protein CSSRGEGLMGYTF.

Many counts were recorded for this clonotype. V gene TRBV18 combines with J gene TRBJ1-1; TRBD1 matches at 7 bases. Germline CDR1 and CDR2: KGHSH and LQKENI. Trimming cost V 3 bases and J 1 base; bases outside gene matches: 5. This CDR3 is built from 15 residues. The CDR3: CASSPWTGTNTEAFF. The CDR3 bases are TGTGCCAGCTCACCTTGGACAGGAACGAACACTGAAGCTTTCTTT.

The chain is built from TRBV6-5 and TRBJ1-1; D call uncertain. The V end lost 2 bases, the J end lost 4 bases, and 11 bases lay between the germline ends. The CDR3 spans 14 residues. CDR1 and CDR2 from the germline V gene are MNHEY and SVGAGI. CDR3 nucleotides: TGTGCCAGCAGTTACGACCGGAGGGCCACTGAAGCTTTCTTT. This gives the protein CASSYDRRATEAFF.

This clonotype was observed once. The J gene is TRBJ2-7, the V gene TRBV30, with TRBD2 matching over 10 bases. The CDR3 spans 16 residues. Germline CDR1 and CDR2: GTSNPN and SVGIG (reference sequence). Losses at the gene ends were 0 bases for V and 3 bases for J; bases not matched to a gene: 8. CDR3 protein: CAWSVRFSGGGYEQYF. The CDR3 DNA sequence: TGTGCCTGGAGTGTCCGTTTCAGCGGGGGGGGCTACGAGCAGTACTTC.

This clonotype has a count of ten or more. This chain uses TRBV6-1 with TRBJ2-5, with 10 bases lining up with TRBD2. This CDR3 spans 16 amino acids. CDR1 is MNHNS and CDR2 is SASEGT in the germline V gene. The trim removed 3 bases at V and 0 bases at J, leaving 4 bases unmatched. CDR3 in DNA: TGTGCCAGCAGTGACCCTAGCGGGGGCCACCAAGAGACCCAGTACTTC. It translates to CASSDPSGGHQETQYF.

There are many counts of this clonotype. V and J are TRBV6-5 and TRBJ1-1; TRBD1 might be the D (5 bases). CDR1 and CDR2 (germline): MNHEY, SVGAGI. The CDR3 totals 15 residues. V was trimmed by 3 bases and J by 3 bases, leaving 14 bases between them. CDR3 residues: CASSYSGAPYTEAFF. CDR3 sequence (DNA): TGTGCCAGCAGTTATAGCGGGGCCCCATACACTGAAGCTTTCTTT.

The J gene is TRBJ2-3, the V gene TRBV20-1; possibly TRBD2 for D (7 bases). V was cut by 2 bases and J by 5 bases, with 8 bases left in between. The CDR3 sequence is 12 residues long. Germline values: CDR1 DFQATT, CDR2 SNEGSKA (reference sequence). The CDR3 nucleotides read TGCAGTGCTAGAAGGGGGGGAGATACGCAGTATTTT. Protein product: CSARRGGDTQYF.

The sample holds many counts of this clonotype. The chain joins TRBV19 to TRBJ2-2; D unclear. The CDR3 length is 14 residues. CDR1 and CDR2 from the germline V gene are LNHDA and SQIVND (reference sequence). The germline V and J ends were trimmed by 7 bases and 0 bases, with 9 bases remaining between them. The CDR3 sequence: CASNSQPNTGELFF. CDR3 DNA sequence: TGTGCCAGTAATAGCCAGCCGAACACCGGGGAGCTGTTTTTT.

This clonotype turned up a few times. J is TRBJ2-4 and V is TRBV6-5; tentatively, D is TRBD1 or TRBD2 (6 bases each). Germline V gives CDR1 MNHEY, CDR2 SVGAGI. The V end lost 4 bases, the J end lost 6 bases, and 25 bases lay between the germline ends. The CDR3 covers 18 residues. CDR3 coding DNA: TGTGCCAGCAGTTCGGAGGGGGTGTTCTCGATTGGGGGAAACATTCAGTACTTC. This codes for CASSSEGVFSIGGNIQYF.

For this clonotype: A read error is possible here, since a much larger clone lies one base away. The V gene is TRBV19, the J gene TRBJ1-1; D not resolved. The V end lost 8 bases, the J end lost 3 bases, and 16 bases lay between the germline ends. CDR3 length: 14 amino acids. Germline V gene sequence: CDR1 LNHDA, CDR2 SQIVND (reference sequence). CDR3 amino acids: CASALLGIYTEAFF. The DNA for the CDR3 is TGTGCCAGTGCGCTGTTGGGGATCTACACTGAAGCTTTCTTT.

This clonotype came up a few times. V gene TRBV20-1 combines with J gene TRBJ2-7; D might be TRBD2 (6 bases). The CDR3 consists of 15 residues. Trimming stripped 3 bases from V and 3 bases from J, with 18 bases between. CDR1 is DFQATT, CDR2 SNEGSKA, per germline (reference sequence). CDR3 residues: CSASSPTGRLYEQYF. CDR3 in DNA: TGCAGTGCTAGCTCTCCGACGGGGAGGCTCTACGAGCAGTACTTC.

This clonotype was detected ten times or more. The chain recombines TRBV14 with TRBJ1-1; D ambiguous. The CDR3 loop spans 13 amino acids. The germline V and J ends were trimmed by 2 bases and 0 bases, with 4 bases remaining between them. Germline CDR1 reads SGHDN; CDR2 reads FVKESK. The CDR3 reads CASSQQLNTEAFF. CDR3 DNA sequence: TGTGCCAGCAGCCAACAGCTGAACACTGAAGCTTTCTTT.